This T cell receptor (beta chain) came from a study of beta chain features in type 1 diabetes (dated by TCRdb to 2017 to 2018). Regarding the research as a whole: Mean age, gender distribution, total cell number and subset yield were not different between patients and healthy donors. A total of about 110,000,000 sorted cells were examined across all samples, and a strong correlation was observed between cell number per subset and RNA yield. In the study, recently diagnosed type 1 diabetes patients and matched healthy donors were compared on the TCRB repertoires of their sorted circulating CD4+ T cell subsets. Regulatory and stem cell-like memory subsets were obtained from only 8 patients and roughly 8 healthy donors, while naive and central memory subsets were obtained from all 28 donors.

The entire amount of isolated RNA was reverse transcribed using the High Capacity cDNA Reverse Transcription Kit, so the sequenced TCRB transcripts were expressed ones. Deep immunoSEQ sequencing was applied to naive, central memory and regulatory T cell samples, giving an average of approximately 4 million total reads per sample. After sorted cells were lysed in RLT buffer, RNA was extracted with DNase-treated RNeasy Micro or Mini kits, with the choice depending on cell number. Each cell subset was processed separately to prevent cross-contamination, with patient and healthy donor samples processed together. The immunoSEQ multiplex PCR was used to amplify TCRB sequences from cDNA, generating 87-bp fragments that spanned the CDR3 region. Sequencing of the amplicons was done on the Illumina HiSeq platform. In the authors' own workflow: PCR bias was computationally corrected using synthetic template baselines, reads within Hamming distance 2 were collapsed, and singletons that could not be merged were discarded. By aligning reads against IMGT, V, D and J genes, CDR3 length, and insertions or deletions at six rearrangement sites were assigned. Clonotype counts were normalized to sorted cell number within each subset before computing true diversity and Gini coefficients with the tcR R package. The overlap coefficient, calculated on TCRB nucleotide sequences, was used to measure repertoire sharing. Out-of-frame TCRB sequences from naive cells were analyzed to stand in for the pre-selection repertoire. Entries here come from immuneACCESS through TCRdb and include only in-frame sequences with V and J called. Some clones fail to appear in such tables; in the studies checked, an unresolved V gene covers under half of the shortfall, and the cause of the remainder is unknown. The D gene and trimming were derived from the DNA, and the V and J assignments and clone size from that table. The sample yields 970,000 or so clones; about a sixth were counted once. The leading ten clones occupy 0.02% to 0.025% of the sample.

V has 2 bases trimmed and J has 7 bases trimmed; junction bases matching no gene number 11. The CDR3 measures 15 amino acids from cysteine to phenylalanine. The sequence is cut down to CDR3 DNA, 45 bases in frame from base 1. CDR1 and CDR2, looked up from the germline V gene, are MNHNS and SASEGT. From each donor, a single peripheral blood sample of 95 to 150 mL on average was drawn into heparinised tubes. Naive, central memory, regulatory and stem cell-like memory CD4+ T cells were sorted on a BD FACSAria II using a panel including CD45RO, CCR7, CD25, CD127, CD95 and CD27. A purity above 98% was achieved for all sorted populations. Right away, PBMCs were isolated by Lymphoprep density gradient centrifugation and were stained directly, with no culture step. To minimize batch effects, samples were stained and sorted in pairs, one healthy donor with one patient per experiment. Findings and caveats that apply to the study as a whole: Naive, central memory and regulatory TCRB repertoires appeared to be more alike among patients than among healthy donors. Because cDNA rather than genomic DNA was sequenced, highly expressing activated cells could have been over-represented, although no difference in activation and CD3 levels was found between groups. Type 1 diabetes patients showed a moderate but significant shortening of TCRB CDR3 length in all four CD4+ subsets. Because small numbers of individuals were included in the HLA sub-analyses, any influence of HLA type on TCRB rearrangement was left unresolved. Patients with type 1 diabetes made fewer insertions and deleted more nucleotides at VDJ recombination sites, implying thymic rearrangement abnormalities. Shorter templates might have been favored by PCR, but patient and control samples were amplified and corrected together, so both groups would have been affected equally by any skew.

With regard to this clone: It lacks a known antigen. Per-nucleotide qualities are absent, and no much larger clonotype sits a single base away.

The receptor's source is a woman younger than 35 in good health. Sequenced: naive CD4+ T cells from blood. The sample's cell subset or site label is to be understood as: true naive CD4+ T cells. The chain is encoded by TRBV6-1 joined to TRBJ2-7, and TRBD2 aligns with 7 junction nucleotides. The base sequence is TGTGCCAGCAGTGAAACTAGCGCTGGTTCGGGGGAGCAGTACTTC. Its protein reads: CASSETSAGSGEQYF.